This T cell receptor (beta chain) was identified during a study of T cell responses to AZD1222 COVID-19 vaccine. Study-wide results and limits: There were mostly white British donors and more females than males, and clonal diversity was possibly underestimated. Only after the peak T cell response were repertoires sampled.

Per germline, CDR1 MGHDK and CDR2 SYGVNS. The length of the CDR3 is 14 residues. V dropped 6 bases and J dropped 1; count of bases not matched to a gene: 2. The method was immunoSEQ multiplex PCR; TCRdb's version includes in-frame clones alone and lacks a portion of them. Among roughly 120,000 clones listed, about 92% were seen once. Comments on this clone: Antigen specificity is unknown.

Sequencing was performed on peripheral blood, taken 28 days after the second AZD1222 dose. This chain links TRBV25-1 with TRBJ2-2, with TRBD1 identical over 7 bases. The receptor comes from an adult who received the AZD1222 COVID-19 vaccine. Here the CDR3 reads CASRDRENTGELFF. Written as DNA, the CDR3 is TGTGCCAGCAGAGACAGGGAGAACACCGGGGAGCTGTTTTTT.